The 25 T cell receptor beta chains below come from one sample, sequenced in a study of radiotherapy plus CTLA-4 blockade in lung cancer. TCRdb's copy holds only in-frame clones and misses some; the assay was immunoSEQ multiplex PCR. The sample contains fewer than 75,000 clones, about nine tenths of which appear only once. This specimen was peripheral blood, taken from a patient treated with radiotherapy plus ipilimumab. Every receptor here comes from a human donor with non-small cell lung cancer that progressed on radiotherapy plus ipilimumab.

This clone was observed a handful of times. This chain connects TRBV19 to TRBJ2-1, with 10 bases lining up with TRBD1. Germline values: CDR1 LNHDA, CDR2 SQIVND (reference sequence). This CDR3 is 14 amino acids long. The junction had 8 bases not matched to a gene; V was cut back by 7 bases and J by 8 bases. The CDR3 DNA sequence: TGTGCCAGTATGGGACAGGGGTACGGGGATGAGCAGTTCTTC. Encoded protein: CASMGQGYGDEQFF.

This clone was seen only a few times. The chain couples TRBV25-1 to TRBJ1-2; D might be TRBD1 (6 bases). Germline V lookup: CDR1 MGHDK, CDR2 SYGVNS. CDR3 length: 14 residues. V lost 3 bases, J lost 6 bases, and 14 bases lay in between. CDR3 in amino acids: CASSEGAQGHGYTF. CDR3 in DNA: TGTGCCAGCAGTGAGGGGGCGCAGGGGCATGGCTACACCTTC.

The chain joins TRBV7-9 to TRBJ1-3, with D uncertain. V lost 8 bases to trimming and J lost 0 bases, with 14 bases between them. The CDR3 sequence is 15 residues long. Germline-derived CDR1 and CDR2 are SEHNR and FQNEAQ (reference sequence). The DNA for the CDR3 is TGTGCCAGCGCCTCGAGGGCAGACTCTGGAAACACCATATATTTT. Amino acid sequence: CASASRADSGNTIYF.

There are a few counts of this clone. The chain carries TRBV4-2 and TRBJ2-3, with D hard to call. Trimming cost V 1 base and J 4 bases, with 9 bases left between them. There are 14 residues in the CDR3. Germline V gene lookup returns CDR1 LGHNA and CDR2 YNFKEQ. The CDR3 reads CASSQGKGADTQYF. Here the CDR3 DNA reads TGTGCCAGCAGCCAAGGGAAAGGCGCAGATACGCAGTATTTT.

V is TRBV9 and J is TRBJ2-1, with 13 nucleotides matching TRBD2. V was clipped by 4 bases and J by 5 bases; unmatched bases: 3. From germline, CDR1 is SGDLS and CDR2 YYNGEE. This CDR3 is 15 amino acids long. CDR3 amino acids: CASSNGLAGDNEQFF. In DNA form, the CDR3 reads TGTGCCAGCAGCAACGGACTAGCGGGGGACAATGAGCAGTTCTTC.

The rearrangement uses TRBV9 and TRBJ2-5, with D maybe TRBD2 (5 bases). The CDR3 is made up of 15 amino acids. V lost 0 bases and J 1 base, leaving 10 bases between the germline ends. Per the germline V gene, CDR1 is SGDLS and CDR2 is YYNGEE. This CDR3 is CASSVVPGSQETQYF. In DNA, the CDR3 is TGTGCCAGCAGCGTAGTACCGGGAAGCCAAGAGACCCAGTACTTC.

This sequence joins TRBV7-9 and TRBJ2-5; possibly TRBD1 or TRBD2 for D (5 bases each). Trimming stripped 4 bases from V and 3 bases from J, with 15 bases between. The CDR3 runs to 15 residues. Germline assignment: CDR1 SEHNR and CDR2 FQNEAQ (reference sequence). The chain's CDR3 is CASSSHGAGKETQYF. CDR3 DNA sequence: TGTGCCAGCAGCTCACACGGGGCAGGGAAAGAGACCCAGTACTTC.

Here the CDR3 DNA reads TGCGCCAGCAGCCCAAGGGACGTTACTAACTATGGCTACACCTTC. It specifies CASSPRDVTNYGYTF. The chain combines TRBV5-1 with TRBJ1-2, with D perhaps matching TRBD1 (5 bases). V shed 4 bases and J shed 0 bases, with 13 bases lying between them. Germline CDR1 is SGHRS and CDR2 is YFSETQ. The CDR3 runs to 15 residues.

V gene TRBV15 combines with J gene TRBJ1-2; tentatively, D is TRBD1 (5 bases). Trimming cost V 5 bases and J 8 bases, with 21 bases left between them. Germline V lookup: CDR1 LNHNV, CDR2 YYDKDF (reference sequence). The CDR3 is 15 residues long. CDR3 amino acids: CATSSEQGAMGGYTF. The CDR3 DNA follows: TGTGCCACCAGCTCAGAGCAGGGAGCGATGGGCGGCTACACCTTC. The variable domain in full, completed from reference TRBV15 and TRBJ1-2, reads DAMVIQNPRYQVTQFGKPVTLSCSQTLNHNVMYWYQQKSSQAPKLLFHYYDKDFNNEADTPDNFQSRRPNTSFCFLDIRSPGLGDTAMYLCATSSEQGAMGGYTFGSGTRLTVV.

The table lists this clone with a few counts. The V gene is TRBV19, the J gene TRBJ2-3, with 12 nucleotides matching TRBD2. Germline CDR1 reads LNHDA; CDR2 reads SQIVND (reference sequence). The CDR3 length is 14 residues. V dropped 10 bases and J dropped 4; count of bases not matched to a gene: 6. The CDR3 here is CATRTSGISDTQYF. In nucleotides, the CDR3 is TGTGCCACCAGGACTAGCGGGATTTCAGATACGCAGTATTTT.

The chain joins TRBV27 to TRBJ1-2; tentatively, D is TRBD1 (6 bases). The germline V and J ends were trimmed by 6 bases and 6 bases, with 17 bases remaining between them. The CDR3 contains 14 residues. Germline loops: CDR1 MNHEY, CDR2 SMNVEV (reference sequence). CDR3 in amino acids: CASRGLQGFDGYTF. DNA of the CDR3: TGTGCCAGCAGAGGACTACAGGGCTTCGATGGCTACACCTTC.

The V and J genes are TRBV5-6 and TRBJ2-5; perhaps D is TRBD1 or TRBD2 (5 bases each). The DNA end is a closer match to TRBJ2-7, so the J assignment may be wrong. CDR1 is SGHDT, CDR2 YYEEEE, per germline. The CDR3 is 13 residues long. CDR3 loop: CASSLLGVYEQYF. CDR3 sequence (DNA): TGTGCCAGCAGCTTGTTGGGGGTATACGAGCAGTACTTC.

The chain couples TRBV6-1 to TRBJ1-5; D not certain. CDR3 length: 13 amino acids. Per the germline V gene, CDR1 is MNHNS and CDR2 is SASEGT. V lost 1 base, J lost 8 bases, and 9 bases lay in between. The CDR3: CASSEGGREPQHF. The CDR3 DNA reads TGTGCCAGCAGTGAAGGTGGACGGGAGCCCCAGCATTTT.

The chain is built from TRBV6-5 and TRBJ1-5, with D perhaps matching TRBD1 (5 bases). Germline CDR1 is MNHEY and CDR2 is SVGAGI. This CDR3 spans 15 amino acids. The V and J ends lost 5 bases and 6 bases respectively, with 17 bases between them. The chain's CDR3 is CASSPFGGGGQPQHF. The DNA for the CDR3 is TGTGCCAGCAGTCCGTTTGGTGGGGGTGGTCAGCCCCAGCATTTT.

V usage is TRBV7-8 and J usage is TRBJ2-3; unclear D gene. Trimming took 1 base from V and 0 from J, leaving 11 bases between them. This CDR3 is 16 amino acids long. The germline V gene encodes CDR1 SGHVS and CDR2 FQNEAQ. CDR3 residues: CASSLGAYGSTDTQYF. In DNA form, the CDR3 reads TGTGCCAGCAGCTTAGGGGCCTATGGTAGCACAGATACGCAGTATTTT.

The chain recombines TRBV2 with TRBJ2-1, with D hard to call. The ends were cut back, 6 bases at V and 0 bases at J, with 12 bases in the middle. CDR3 length equals 15 residues. Germline V gives CDR1 SNHLY, CDR2 FYNNEI. CDR3: CASRDARSSYNEQFF. CDR3 coding DNA: TGTGCCAGCAGGGATGCAAGGAGCTCCTACAATGAGCAGTTCTTC.

The chain uses TRBV11-2 and TRBJ2-5, with TRBD2 matching over 7 bases. Germline V gene lookup returns CDR1 SGHAT and CDR2 FQNNGV. V gave up 1 base and J gave up 2 bases; unmatched junction bases: 4. The CDR3 sequence is 15 residues long. For the CDR3, the DNA is TGTGCCAGCAGCTTAGCCTCTAGCGGACAAGAGACCCAGTACTTC. As protein: CASSLASSGQETQYF.

The rearrangement joins TRBV27 to TRBJ2-2, with D unclear. There are 16 residues in the CDR3. Trimming pared 2 bases from V and 0 bases from J, leaving 10 bases between. Germline values: CDR1 MNHEY, CDR2 SMNVEV (reference sequence). CDR3 in DNA: TGTGCCAGCAGTTTAGATTTCCCTCCGAACACCGGGGAGCTGTTTTTT. Amino acids: CASSLDFPPNTGELFF.

This chain links TRBV15 with TRBJ2-3, with unresolved D. This CDR3 spans 14 amino acids. V lost 0 bases to trimming and J lost 5 bases, with 9 bases between them. Germline V gene lookup returns CDR1 LNHNV and CDR2 YYDKDF (reference sequence). The CDR3 region is CATSRDRVGDTQYF. As DNA, the CDR3 is TGTGCCACCAGCAGAGATCGAGTTGGAGATACGCAGTATTTT.

V and J are TRBV6-1 and TRBJ2-2; D is perhaps TRBD2 (6 bases). This CDR3 region has 13 residues. The V end was cut by 7 bases, the J end by 6 bases, with 12 bases between. Germline values: CDR1 MNHNS, CDR2 SASEGT. In DNA, the CDR3 is TGTGCCAGCACCGAGTGGGGGGCCGGGGAGCTGTTTTTT. It encodes CASTEWGAGELFF.

V gene TRBV9 combines with J gene TRBJ2-1; D might be TRBD2 (6 bases). The germline V gene encodes CDR1 SGDLS and CDR2 YYNGEE. The CDR3 runs 15 residues. Trimming cost V 5 bases and J 2 bases, with 14 bases left between them. The CDR3 nucleotides are TGTGCCAGCAGTCTCGAGCTAGCGACCTACAATGAGCAGTTCTTC. This translates into CASSLELATYNEQFF.

The rearrangement joins TRBV7-8 to TRBJ1-4, with 7 bases identical to TRBD1. V lost 5 bases, J lost 7 bases, and 10 bases stayed unmatched. The CDR3 has 15 amino acids. CDR1 SGHVS and CDR2 FQNEAQ come from the germline V gene. The DNA for the CDR3 is TGTGCCAGCAGCGGAACAGGGGCGTCGGGTGAAAAACTGTTTTTT. Protein product: CASSGTGASGEKLFF.

This clone has only one observation. The chain recombines TRBV9 with TRBJ2-1; D is perhaps TRBD2 (6 bases). Germline lookup yields CDR1 SGDLS and CDR2 YYNGEE. The CDR3 covers 14 residues. V was shortened by 4 bases and J by 5 bases, with 13 bases between the two germline ends. The chain's CDR3 is CASSPYSGDNEQFF. The DNA of the CDR3 is TGTGCCAGCAGCCCTTATAGCGGAGACAATGAGCAGTTCTTC.

The rearrangement uses TRBV5-6 and TRBJ1-2, with 8 bases identical to TRBD1. The V gene's germline CDR1 is SGHDT and CDR2 YYEEEE. Trimming cost V 4 bases and J 0 bases; bases outside gene matches: 11. The length of the CDR3 is 17 residues. The CDR3: CASSNMRTGPANYGYTF. The CDR3 DNA reads TGTGCCAGCAGCAACATGAGGACAGGGCCAGCTAACTATGGCTACACCTTC.

The rearrangement joins TRBV28 to TRBJ2-5, with 11 bases fitting TRBD2. Trimming removed 7 bases from V and 1 base from J; junction bases left unmatched: 5. Germline CDR1 is MDHEN and CDR2 is SYDVKM. The CDR3 covers 15 residues. As DNA, the CDR3 is TGTGCCAGCACCATAGCGGGAGGGATCCAAGAGACCCAGTACTTC. Translation gives CASTIAGGIQETQYF.